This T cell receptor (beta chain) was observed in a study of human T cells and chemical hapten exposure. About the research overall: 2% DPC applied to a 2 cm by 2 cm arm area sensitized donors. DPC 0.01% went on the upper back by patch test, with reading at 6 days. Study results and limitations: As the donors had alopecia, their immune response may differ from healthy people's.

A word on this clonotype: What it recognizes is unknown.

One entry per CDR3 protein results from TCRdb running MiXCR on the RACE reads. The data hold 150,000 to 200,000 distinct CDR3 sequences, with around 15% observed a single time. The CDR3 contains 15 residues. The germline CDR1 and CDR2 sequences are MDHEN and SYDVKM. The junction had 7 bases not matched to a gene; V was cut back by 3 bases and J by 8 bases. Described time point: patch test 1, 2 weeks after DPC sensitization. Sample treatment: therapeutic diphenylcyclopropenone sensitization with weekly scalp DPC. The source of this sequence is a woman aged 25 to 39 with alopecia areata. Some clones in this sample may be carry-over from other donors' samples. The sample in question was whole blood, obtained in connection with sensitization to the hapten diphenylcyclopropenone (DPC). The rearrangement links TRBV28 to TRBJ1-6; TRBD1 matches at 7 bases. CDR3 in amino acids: CASSFPTGRDSPLHF. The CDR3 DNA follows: TGTGCCAGCAGTTTTCCGACAGGGAGGGATTCACCCCTCCACTTT.